A selection of T cell receptor beta chains follows, all from one sample in a study of T cell responses to AZD1222 COVID-19 vaccine. The table came from immunoSEQ multiplex PCR; TCRdb's copy has only in-frame clones and leaves some out. The table shows just over 90,000 clones, with over 75% occurring only once. The sequencing used peripheral blood, collected 28 days after the second AZD1222 dose. All receptors derive from an adult who received the AZD1222 COVID-19 vaccine. Each CDR3 is given with its conserved first and last residue. Fields, in order: clone size, J gene, D gene, V gene, CDR3 protein, CDR3 DNA. The D gene is left open where the match is weak. Where a row states a size, it is once, few, many or the class of an expanded clone; other rows omit it.

abundance: once
j_gene: TRBJ1-1
d_gene: -
v_gene: TRBV12-3/TRBV12-4
CDR3aa: CASSRDQPTEAFF
CDR3nt: TGTGCCAGCAGTAGGGACCAACCAACTGAAGCTTTCTTT

abundance: -
j_gene: TRBJ2-1
d_gene: TRBD1
v_gene: TRBV6-2/TRBV6-3
CDR3aa: CASSNRGDEQFF
CDR3nt: TGTGCCAGCAGTAACAGGGGAGATGAGCAGTTCTTC

abundance: few
j_gene: TRBJ2-7
d_gene: -
v_gene: TRBV5-6
CDR3aa: CASSLGYEQYF
CDR3nt: TGTGCCAGCAGCTTGGGCTACGAGCAGTACTTC

abundance: -
j_gene: TRBJ2-3
d_gene: -
v_gene: TRBV7-9
CDR3aa: CASSLGMGGRSTDTQYF
CDR3nt: TGTGCCAGCAGCTTAGGAATGGGGGGCCGGAGCACAGATACGCAGTATTTT

abundance: -
j_gene: TRBJ2-7
d_gene: TRBD1
v_gene: TRBV6-6
CDR3aa: CASSAGTVVSEQYF
CDR3nt: TGTGCCAGCAGCGCCGGGACAGTCGTTAGCGAGCAGTACTTC

abundance: -
j_gene: TRBJ1-5
d_gene: -
v_gene: TRBV7-9
CDR3aa: CASSFERDQPQHF
CDR3nt: TGTGCCAGCAGCTTTGAAAGGGATCAGCCCCAGCATTTT

abundance: few
j_gene: TRBJ2-3
d_gene: TRBD2
v_gene: TRBV5-4
CDR3aa: CASSLEGLAGGFSTDTQYF
CDR3nt: TGTGCCAGCAGCTTGGAGGGACTAGCGGGAGGTTTTAGCACAGATACGCAGTATTTT

abundance: -
j_gene: TRBJ2-1
d_gene: -
v_gene: TRBV11-3
CDR3aa: CASSQRAGRNEQFF
CDR3nt: TGTGCCAGCAGCCAAAGAGCAGGGAGGAATGAGCAGTTCTTC

abundance: -
j_gene: TRBJ2-3
d_gene: -
v_gene: TRBV19
CDR3aa: CASRDPGAGTDTQYF
CDR3nt: TGTGCCAGTAGAGACCCAGGGGCTGGTACAGATACGCAGTATTTT

abundance: -
j_gene: TRBJ2-3
d_gene: -
v_gene: TRBV11-3
CDR3aa: CASSQGGDKDTQYF
CDR3nt: TGTGCCAGCAGCCAAGGGGGAGATAAAGATACGCAGTATTTT

abundance: -
j_gene: TRBJ2-2
d_gene: TRBD2
v_gene: TRBV4-3
CDR3aa: CASSQDVAAGSTGELFF
CDR3nt: TGCGCCAGCAGCCAAGATGTAGCAGCGGGAAGTACCGGGGAGCTGTTTTTT